This T cell receptor (beta chain) was documented in a study of T cell responses to AZD1222 COVID-19 vaccine. General study findings and limits: Clonal diversity may have been underestimated in mostly white British donors. Regions 160-218 and 743-854 dominated among vaccine-associated CD4 TCRs spanning spike. After the peak T cell response, and only then, were repertoires sampled. Unmutated variant regions are reportedly the target of nearly half of TCRs that are spike-specific.

As for this clone: Its specificity is not known.

The CDR3 is 15 amino acids. J lost 3 bases, V lost 4 bases, and 3 bases had no gene match. Germline CDR1 SGHRS, CDR2 YFSETQ. Using immunoSEQ multiplex PCR, the repertoire was profiled, and TCRdb retains in-frame clones only, with some absent. The sample includes roughly 140,000 clones, 90% to 95% of them seen just once. This sequence joins TRBV5-1 and TRBJ2-1; 11 bases match TRBD2. The receptor's source is an adult in good health. This specimen consisted of peripheral blood, obtained on day 0 of AZD1222 vaccination. The CDR3 protein is CASSRTSGSYNEQFF. The CDR3 coding sequence is TGCGCCAGCAGCCGAACTAGCGGGAGCTACAATGAGCAGTTCTTC.